The rows below give T cell receptor beta chains drawn from one sample of a study of identical twins. Each CDR3 protein gets one entry after TCRdb re-called the 5' RACE reads with MiXCR. The sample records a few hundred thousand distinct CDR3 sequences, under 20% being singletons. Sequencing used naive T cells sorted from blood. The receptors come from a man in his fifties or sixties in good health. CDR3s include the opening cysteine and the closing phenylalanine or tryptophan. The D gene is left open where the match is weak. The size field is filled for only some rows; it gives once, few, many or a size class.

TRBD1,TRBV19,.,TRBJ2-5,CASSLTGTSAETQYF,TGTGCCAGTAGTTTGACAGGGACCTCGGCGGAGACCCAGTACTTC
.,TRBV4-1,.,TRBJ1-2,CASSQDRQQFYGYTF,TGCGCCAGCAGCCAAGATCGGCAGCAATTCTATGGCTACACCTTC
TRBD2,TRBV6-2/TRBV6-3,few,TRBJ2-1,CASSRHPGLAKNEQFF,TGTGCCAGCAGCCGGCACCCTGGACTAGCGAAGAATGAGCAGTTCTTC
TRBD1,TRBV20-1,.,TRBJ2-6,CSARAGTDYSGANVLTF,TGCAGTGCTAGAGCCGGGACAGACTACTCTGGGGCCAACGTCCTGACTTTC
TRBD1,TRBV29-1,many,TRBJ2-5,CSVGFRGQGSRETQYF,TGCAGCGTTGGCTTTAGGGGACAGGGGTCGCGGGAGACCCAGTACTTC
TRBD2,TRBV7-2,few,TRBJ2-3,CASSKTSGRAALDTQYF,TGTGCCAGCAGCAAAACTAGCGGGAGGGCCGCTTTGGATACGCAGTATTTT
.,TRBV7-2,.,TRBJ1-2,CASTPGHNYGYTF,TGTGCCAGCACCCCGGGACACAACTATGGCTACACCTTC
.,TRBV7-9,few,TRBJ1-1,CASSFNRDEAFF,TGTGCCAGCAGCTTTAACAGGGATGAAGCTTTCTTT
.,TRBV7-9,.,TRBJ1-2,CASSLVLGSLYGYTF,TGTGCCAGCAGCTTAGTGCTCGGGTCTCTCTATGGCTACACCTTC
.,TRBV28,few,TRBJ2-1,CASSLRDASYNEQFF,TGTGCCAGCAGTCTGAGGGACGCATCCTACAATGAGCAGTTCTTC
TRBD2,TRBV20-1,.,TRBJ2-1,CSARDPGAGEYNEQFF,TGCAGTGCTAGAGACCCAGGAGCGGGGGAGTACAATGAGCAGTTCTTC
.,TRBV7-9,.,TRBJ2-2,CASTLAGGTGELFF,TGTGCCAGCACCCTTGCCGGGGGCACCGGGGAGCTGTTTTTT
.,TRBV7-8,few,TRBJ2-5,CASSLGLGGSRETQYF,TGTGCCAGCAGCTTAGGTCTAGGGGGGAGTCGAGAGACCCAGTACTTC
TRBD2,TRBV6-1,few,TRBJ2-5,CATLPGLAGETQYF,TGTGCCACCCTACCGGGACTAGCGGGAGAGACCCAGTACTTC
TRBD2,TRBV5-6,.,TRBJ2-1,CASSLVPSGRGNEQFF,TGTGCCAGCAGCTTGGTTCCTAGCGGGAGAGGCAATGAGCAGTTCTTC
TRBD1,TRBV5-1,few,TRBJ2-2,CASSSPETGSGELFF,TGCGCCAGCAGCTCCCCTGAGACAGGGTCCGGGGAGCTGTTTTTT
.,TRBV29-1,.,TRBJ2-7,CSVTMVTYEQYF,TGCAGCGTTACGATGGTGACCTACGAGCAGTACTTC
.,TRBV5-6,.,TRBJ2-7,CASRDYLSYEQYF,TGTGCCAGCAGAGATTACCTATCCTACGAGCAGTACTTC
TRBD2,TRBV28,.,TRBJ2-3,CASSFSAGTADTQYF,TGTGCCAGCAGTTTTTCAGCGGGAACCGCAGATACGCAGTATTTT
TRBD1,TRBV20-1,many,TRBJ2-2,CSAPSSRDREVPDTGELFF,TGCAGTGCTCCGAGTTCCCGGGACAGGGAGGTGCCCGACACCGGGGAGCTGTTTTTT
.,TRBV5-1,many,TRBJ2-1,CASSLRVSYNEQFF,TGCGCCAGCAGCTTAAGGGTCTCCTACAATGAGCAGTTCTTC
TRBD1,TRBV19,.,TRBJ2-7,CASSIGDRYEQYF,TGTGCCAGTAGTATTGGGGACAGATACGAGCAGTACTTC
TRBD1,TRBV5-1,few,TRBJ2-3,CASSLQRDSSTDTQYF,TGCGCCAGCAGCTTACAACGGGACAGCTCCACAGATACGCAGTATTTT
.,TRBV11-1,many,TRBJ2-2,CAASRGPNTGELFF,TGTGCCGCGTCCCGGGGACCGAACACCGGGGAGCTGTTTTTT
.,TRBV5-1,.,TRBJ2-2,CASSLQGSDRTGELFF,TGCGCCAGCAGCTTACAGGGAAGCGATCGCACCGGGGAGCTGTTTTTT
.,TRBV20-1,.,TRBJ2-3,CSARFGGADTQYF,TGCAGTGCTAGGTTTGGTGGGGCAGATACGCAGTATTTT
.,TRBV15,few,TRBJ2-6,CATSRNRMGGANVLTF,TGTGCCACCAGCAGAAACAGGATGGGTGGGGCCAACGTCCTGACTTTC
.,TRBV12-3/TRBV12-4,few,TRBJ2-1,CASSLKGSPDNEQFF,TGTGCCAGCAGTTTAAAAGGGTCTCCTGACAATGAGCAGTTCTTC
.,TRBV7-2,.,TRBJ2-5,CASSFTRRESQETQYF,TGTGCCAGCAGCTTTACCCGCAGGGAATCGCAAGAGACCCAGTACTTC
TRBD1,TRBV20-1,many,TRBJ1-6,CSARVSGQNNSPLHF,TGCAGTGCTAGAGTTTCGGGACAGAATAATTCACCCCTCCACTTT
TRBD1,TRBV27,many,TRBJ2-7,CATRQGYEQYF,TGTGCCACCCGACAGGGGTACGAGCAGTACTTC
.,TRBV28,.,TRBJ2-7,CASSLYHLKEQYF,TGTGCCAGCAGTTTATACCATCTTAAGGAGCAGTACTTC
.,TRBV20-1,.,TRBJ1-4,CSARDRGTVNEKLFF,TGCAGTGCTAGAGATCGTGGGACCGTTAATGAAAAACTGTTTTTT
TRBD2,TRBV27,few,TRBJ2-3,CASSFAGVSTDTQYF,TGTGCCAGCAGTTTCGCGGGGGTTTCCACAGATACGCAGTATTTT
.,TRBV5-1,many,TRBJ2-5,CASSSDTVFETQYF,TGCGCCAGCAGCTCGGACACGGTCTTTGAGACCCAGTACTTC
.,TRBV20-1,.,TRBJ2-2,CSAQRDTGELFF,TGCAGTGCTCAGCGGGACACCGGGGAGCTGTTTTTT
TRBD2,TRBV11-1,.,TRBJ2-1,CASRSSKLAGGPVSYNEQFF,TGTGCCAGCAGAAGTTCTAAGCTGGCGGGAGGGCCGGTCTCCTACAATGAGCAGTTCTTC
.,TRBV6-1,.,TRBJ1-5,CASMRYQPQHF,TGTGCCAGCATGCGGTATCAGCCCCAGCATTTT
.,TRBV29-1,many,TRBJ2-7,CSVESPGEQYF,TGCAGCGTCGAAAGCCCCGGGGAGCAGTACTTC
.,TRBV20-1,many,TRBJ2-5,CSARIGVETQYF,TGCAGTGCTAGAATTGGCGTAGAGACCCAGTACTTC
TRBD1,TRBV6-1,few,TRBJ1-6,CASRRTGGSSPLHF,TGTGCCAGCAGGCGGACAGGGGGCAGTTCACCCCTCCACTTT
TRBD1,TRBV4-1,.,TRBJ2-7,CASSRLPGQNSYEQYF,TGCGCCAGCAGCCGACTACCGGGACAGAACTCCTACGAGCAGTACTTC
.,TRBV20-1,few,TRBJ2-7,CSARDFRSTSTPYEQYF,TGCAGTGCTAGGGATTTTCGGTCGACTAGTACCCCCTACGAGCAGTACTTC
TRBD2,TRBV20-1,many,TRBJ2-7,CSARIAGGPGEQYF,TGCAGTGCTCGCATAGCGGGGGGGCCCGGCGAGCAGTACTTC
.,TRBV29-1,many,TRBJ1-1,CSGWGGDTEAFF,TGCAGCGGGTGGGGGGGGGACACTGAAGCTTTCTTT
.,TRBV12-3/TRBV12-4,.,TRBJ2-1,CASSQDLGGYNEQFF,TGTGCCAGCAGCCAAGACCTGGGGGGTTACAATGAGCAGTTCTTC